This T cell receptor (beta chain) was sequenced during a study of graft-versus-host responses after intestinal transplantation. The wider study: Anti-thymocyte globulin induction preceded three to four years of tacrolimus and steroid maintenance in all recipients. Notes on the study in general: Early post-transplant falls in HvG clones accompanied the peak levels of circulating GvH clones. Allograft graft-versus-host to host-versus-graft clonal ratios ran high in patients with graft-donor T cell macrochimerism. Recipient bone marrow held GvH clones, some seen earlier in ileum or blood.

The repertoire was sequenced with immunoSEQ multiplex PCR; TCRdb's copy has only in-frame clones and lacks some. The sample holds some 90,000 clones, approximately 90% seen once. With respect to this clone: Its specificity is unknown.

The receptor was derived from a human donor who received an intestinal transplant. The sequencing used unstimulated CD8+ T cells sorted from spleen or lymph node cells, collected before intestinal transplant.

As DNA, the CDR3 is TGTGCCAGTGGTCCAGCAGGCCATAACAATTCACCCCTCCACTTT. Amino acid sequence: CASGPAGHNNSPLHF. The chain employs TRBV6-5 and TRBJ1-6; no clear D. CDR1 and CDR2 from the germline V gene are MNHEY and SVGAGI. V shed 9 bases and J shed 7 bases, with 19 bases lying between them. This CDR3 spans 15 amino acids.